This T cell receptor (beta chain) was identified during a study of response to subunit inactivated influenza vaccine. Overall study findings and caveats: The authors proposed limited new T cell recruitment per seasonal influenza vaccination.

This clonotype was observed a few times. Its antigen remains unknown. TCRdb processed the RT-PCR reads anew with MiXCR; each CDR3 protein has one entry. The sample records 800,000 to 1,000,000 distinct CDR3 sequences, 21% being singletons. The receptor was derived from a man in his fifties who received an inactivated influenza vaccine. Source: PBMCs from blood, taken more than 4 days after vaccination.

The DNA of the CDR3 is TGTGCCAGCAGCCCGGCCGGGACAGACGAAAAACTGTTTTTT. It specifies CASSPAGTDEKLFF. The chain uses TRBV4-2 and TRBJ1-4, with 7 bases identical to TRBD1. The CDR3 covers 14 residues. Germline assignment: CDR1 LGHNA and CDR2 YNFKEQ. J was trimmed by 8 bases and V by 4 bases; bases with no gene match: 7.